The clone carrying this T cell receptor beta chain was found many times. This record comes from a study of T-cell reconstitution after alpha-beta-depleted transplantation in children. Unique molecular identifiers were incorporated during preparation of the TCRbeta library. One entry per CDR3 protein, called by TCRdb with MiXCR from the PCR reads. The sample consists of roughly 200,000 distinct CDR3 sequences, around 9.2% of them appearing once. The TCR was taken from a male patient between 2 and 9 years old who had a stem cell transplant for acute myeloid leukemia, so the T cells may come from the graft donor. The specimen was PBMCs, mostly from graft donor cells, collected 360 days after TCRalphabeta/CD19-depleted stem cell transplant.

The CDR3 is CAWSRSAHGYTF. CDR3 coding DNA: TGTGCCTGGAGTCGTAGTGCGCATGGCTACACCTTC. The genes are TRBV30 and TRBJ1-2; D gene ambiguous. The CDR3 is made up of 12 amino acids. The V gene's germline CDR1 is GTSNPN and CDR2 SVGIG (reference sequence). Trimming shortened V by 2 bases and J by 6 bases, and 10 bases separated the two germline ends.